This is a list of T cell receptor beta chains from one sample in a study of identical twins. TCRdb fed the 5' RACE reads into MiXCR, producing one record per CDR3 protein. Of around 1.7 million distinct CDR3 sequences in the sample, less than 35% were seen once. Sequenced material: cord blood. These TCRs come from a newborn girl in good health. The CDR3 runs from the conserved cysteine through the conserved F or W. The D gene is left open where the match is weak. Where a row states a size, it is once, few, many or the class of an expanded clone; other rows omit it.

d_call j_call v_call clone_size cdr3_nt cdr3_aa
TRBD2 TRBJ2-1 TRBV11-2 . TGTGCCAGCAGCTTAGCCTTTGGACTAGCCTACAATGAGCAGTTCTTC CASSLAFGLAYNEQFF
TRBD1 TRBJ2-7 TRBV28 . TGTGCCAGCAGGCTTGCCGGGACAGGACCCTACGAGCAGTACTTC CASRLAGTGPYEQYF
TRBD2 TRBJ2-7 TRBV28 . TGTGCCAGCAGGGGACTAGGTCTCTACGAGCAGTACTTC CASRGLGLYEQYF
TRBD1 TRBJ1-2 TRBV16 . TGTGCCAGCAGCCAAGTCGGGACAGAAAGTGGCTACACCTTC CASSQVGTESGYTF
TRBD1 TRBJ2-7 TRBV5-1 . TGCGCCAGCAGCTACCGACAGGGCGGCTACGAGCAGTACTTC CASSYRQGGYEQYF
. TRBJ2-4 TRBV7-3 . TGTGCCAGCAGTCGGCGGGAAGGGACAGTTCAGTACTTC CASSRREGTVQYF
TRBD2 TRBJ2-1 TRBV4-2 . TGTGCCAGCAGCCAAGGCGGGGGGGGATGGAATGAGCAGTTCTTC CASSQGGGGWNEQFF
. TRBJ2-7 TRBV2 . TGTGCCTGCTGGGGGCTAGCTTACAATGAGCAGTACTTC CACWGLAYNEQYF
. TRBJ2-1 TRBV24-1 . TGTGCCACCAGTGATTCCTGGGGAAATGAGCAGTTCTTC CATSDSWGNEQFF
. TRBJ1-1 TRBV25-1 few TGTGCCAGCAGTGGATCGACCGGACAGCGGGGCACTGAAGCTTTCTTT CASSGSTGQRGTEAFF